One sample yielded the 29 T cell receptor beta chains listed below, sequenced in a study of blood T cell repertoires in COVID-19. Some clones are missing from TCRdb's copy, which holds only in-frame ones; the method was immunoSEQ multiplex PCR. The sample has about 130,000 clones, less than 85% seen once. Sequenced sample: peripheral blood. The source of these receptors is a woman aged 55-70 years with acute or convalescent COVID-19.

V gene TRBV27 combines with J gene TRBJ1-5; D not certain. The CDR3 consists of 13 residues. The germline CDR1 and CDR2 sequences are MNHEY and SMNVEV (reference sequence). V lost 6 bases and J lost 6, with 12 bases in between. The CDR3 loop reads CASRPQASQPQHF. For the CDR3, the DNA is TGTGCCAGCAGGCCACAAGCGAGTCAGCCCCAGCATTTT.

This sequence joins TRBV27 and TRBJ1-1; tentatively, D is TRBD1 (5 bases). V lost 5 bases and J 1 base, leaving 11 bases between the germline ends. Germline lookup yields CDR1 MNHEY and CDR2 SMNVEV (reference sequence). The CDR3 length is 14 residues. CDR3 in amino acids: CASSQDNPNTEAFF. The CDR3 DNA sequence: TGTGCCAGCAGTCAGGACAACCCGAACACTGAAGCTTTCTTT.

The V call is TRBV15, the J call TRBJ1-3; D gene uncertain. Germline values: CDR1 LNHNV, CDR2 YYDKDF (reference sequence). This CDR3 has 14 amino acids. The V end was cut by 0 bases, the J end by 8 bases, with 11 bases between. The CDR3 region has the DNA TGTGCCACCAGCAGAGATCGGGGAGGAGACACCATATATTTT. This translates into CATSRDRGGDTIYF.

This clone was counted ten times or more. V is TRBV10-2 and J is TRBJ1-2; D is undetermined. The CDR3 spans 14 residues. Germline loops: CDR1 WSHSY, CDR2 SAAADI. V was pared by 6 bases and J by 2 bases, with 13 bases between. The CDR3 spells CASSGNRQNYGYTF. The CDR3 nucleotides are TGCGCCAGCAGCGGAAATCGACAAAACTATGGCTACACCTTC.

This clone was found a few times. The rearrangement links TRBV3-1 (or the pseudogene TRBV3-2) to TRBJ1-1; tentative D call: TRBD1 (6 bases). From germline, CDR1 is LGHDT and CDR2 YNNKEL (reference sequence). CDR3 size: 16 residues. V was cut by 4 bases and J by 0 bases, with 15 bases left in between. The CDR3 DNA reads as TGTGCCAGCAGCCCCCGGACAGTCCCTATGAACACTGAAGCTTTCTTT. Translation gives CASSPRTVPMNTEAFF.

CDR3 DNA: TGTGCCAGCAGCCCGCCGGATTGGAGGAACAGGGGCAATTCACCCCTCCACTTT. Translation gives CASSPPDWRNRGNSPLHF. The chain employs TRBV3-1 (or the pseudogene TRBV3-2) and TRBJ1-6; 7 bases map to TRBD1. Germline V lookup: CDR1 LGHDT, CDR2 YNNKEL (reference sequence). The length of the CDR3 is 18 residues. Trimming removed 4 bases from V and 7 bases from J; junction bases left unmatched: 16.

This clone was recorded at least ten times. The J gene is TRBJ1-2, the V gene TRBV11-2, with D maybe TRBD1 (5 bases). V dropped 1 base and J dropped 7 bases, with 10 bases sitting between them. Germline CDR1 and CDR2: SGHAT and FQNNGV. CDR3 size: 13 residues. This CDR3 reads CASSLAGFGGYTF. DNA of the CDR3: TGTGCCAGCAGCTTAGCAGGGTTTGGTGGCTACACCTTC.

This clone occurred once. The genes are TRBV7-9 and TRBJ2-1; 7 nucleotides align to TRBD2. This CDR3 contains 15 residues. The V gene's germline CDR1 is SEHNR and CDR2 FQNEAQ (reference sequence). Losses at the gene ends were 6 bases for V and 6 bases for J; bases not matched to a gene: 11. The CDR3 bases are TGTGCCAGCAGTAGGAGCGGGGTGTCCCTCAATGAGCAGTTCTTC. This encodes CASSRSGVSLNEQFF.

The rearrangement links TRBV18 to TRBJ1-2, with D maybe TRBD1 (5 bases). The V end was cut by 5 bases, the J end by 4 bases, with 14 bases between. The CDR3 loop spans 14 amino acids. CDR1 is KGHSH and CDR2 is LQKENI in the germline V gene. CDR3 bases: TGTGCCAGCTCAAGTATGGGACTCAGCTATGGCTACACCTTC. Protein: CASSSMGLSYGYTF.

This sequence joins TRBV7-9 and TRBJ1-2; 8 bases map to TRBD1. This CDR3 spans 14 amino acids. Per germline, CDR1 SEHNR and CDR2 FQNEAQ (reference sequence). J lost 4 bases, V lost 2 bases, and 3 bases had no gene match. The CDR3 sequence: CASSLTGGPYGYTF. For the CDR3, the DNA is TGTGCCAGCAGCTTAACAGGGGGGCCCTATGGCTACACCTTC. The full variable domain, in which reference TRBV7-9 and TRBJ1-2 provide the parts outside the CDR3, is DTGVSQNPRHKITKRGQNVTFRCDPISEHNRLYWYRQTLGQGPEFLTYFQNEAQLEKSRLLSDRFSAERPKGSFSTLEIQRTEQGDSAMYLCASSLTGGPYGYTFGSGTRLTVV.

This chain joins TRBV4-1 and TRBJ1-6; D unresolved. The CDR3 length is 17 residues. The V gene's germline CDR1 is MGHRA and CDR2 YSYEKL. Trimming pared 0 bases from V and 7 bases from J, leaving 16 bases between. CDR3 nucleotides: TGCGCCAGCAGCCAAGAGGGTCAGCGACTTGTAAATTCACCCCTCCACTTT. Its translation: CASSQEGQRLVNSPLHF.

The gene calls are TRBV4-1 and TRBJ1-1, with D possibly TRBD1 on 6 matching bases. Germline lookup yields CDR1 MGHRA and CDR2 YSYEKL. V lost 4 bases to trimming and J lost 11 bases, with 14 bases between them. This CDR3 comprises 12 residues. In DNA, the CDR3 is TGCGCCAGCAGCCTAACCGGGACACGGGCTTTCTTT. Protein sequence: CASSLTGTRAFF.

The chain has TRBV24-1 and TRBJ1-5; unclear D gene. The CDR3 is made up of 15 amino acids. Germline values: CDR1 KGHDR, CDR2 SFDVKD. V gave up 3 bases and J gave up 0 bases, with 8 bases separating them. CDR3 protein: CATSDGGFSNQPQHF. The CDR3 bases are TGTGCCACCAGTGATGGCGGCTTTAGCAATCAGCCCCAGCATTTT.

This clone was seen only a few times. V and J are TRBV13 and TRBJ2-1, with 10 nucleotides matching TRBD1. The CDR3 extends over 17 amino acids. V was pared by 5 bases and J by 0 bases, with 7 bases of the junction left unmatched. CDR1 and CDR2 from the germline V gene are PRHDT and FYEKMQ (reference sequence). CDR3 region: CASSQRQGASSYNEQFF. CDR3 DNA: TGTGCCAGCAGCCAACGACAGGGGGCGAGCTCCTACAATGAGCAGTTCTTC. The entire variable domain, with the rest obtained from reference TRBV13 and TRBJ2-1, is as follows: AAGVIQSPRHLIKEKRETATLKCYPIPRHDTVYWYQQGPGQDPQFLISFYEKMQSDKGSIPDRFSAQQFSDYHSELNMSSLELGDSALYFCASSQRQGASSYNEQFFGPGTRLTVL.

The chain employs TRBV2 and TRBJ1-1; perhaps TRBD1 as D (6 bases). V lost 4 bases and J 4 bases, leaving 13 bases between the germline ends. This CDR3 has 14 amino acids. Per the germline V gene, CDR1 is SNHLY and CDR2 is FYNNEI. DNA of the CDR3: TGTGCCAGCAGTGTACAGGGTTTGTTCACTGAAGCTTTCTTT. It specifies CASSVQGLFTEAFF.

V is TRBV5-1 and J is TRBJ2-1; 10 bases are shared with TRBD2. Germline loops: CDR1 SGHRS, CDR2 YFSETQ. CDR3 length: 15 residues. The trim removed 6 bases at V and 1 base at J, leaving 4 bases unmatched. Here the CDR3 reads CASTVLAGSYNEQFF. CDR3 sequence (DNA): TGCGCCAGCACCGTACTAGCGGGATCCTACAATGAGCAGTTCTTC.

The chain links TRBV2 to TRBJ1-6; D gene uncertain. The CDR3 has 11 amino acids. Germline V CDR1 and CDR2: SNHLY, FYNNEI. The V end was cut by 3 bases, the J end by 10 bases, with 4 bases between. CDR3 nucleotides: TGTGCCAGCAGTGATCAATCACCCCTCCACTTT. Its translation: CASSDQSPLHF.

The CDR3 bases are TGTGCCAGCAGCCAGACAGGGAAATATGGCTACACCTTC. Encoded protein: CASSQTGKYGYTF. The chain recombines TRBV6-5 with TRBJ1-2; 7 bases map to TRBD1. The CDR3 is 13 amino acids. J was trimmed by 5 bases and V by 6 bases; bases with no gene match: 6. Germline V lookup: CDR1 MNHEY, CDR2 SVGAGI.

J is TRBJ1-4 and V is TRBV7-9; TRBD1 is a possible D gene (6 bases). CDR3 length: 12 residues. CDR1 is SEHNR and CDR2 is FQNEAQ in the germline V gene (reference sequence). The germline V and J ends were trimmed by 3 bases and 8 bases, with 7 bases remaining between them. The CDR3 coding sequence is TGTGCCAGCAGCTTTACAGGGGAAAAACTGTTTTTT. It translates to CASSFTGEKLFF.

V gene TRBV28 combines with J gene TRBJ2-3; D may be TRBD1 (5 bases). The germline V gene encodes CDR1 MDHEN and CDR2 SYDVKM. This CDR3 has 13 amino acids. V lost 5 bases and J lost 3, with 9 bases in between. CDR3: CASSTRQTDTQYF. The CDR3 DNA follows: TGTGCCAGCAGTACCCGACAGACAGATACGCAGTATTTT.

This sequence joins TRBV19 and TRBJ2-3; D perhaps matches TRBD1 (6 bases). V was pared by 9 bases and J by 1 base, with 11 bases between. The CDR3 is 13 residues long. Germline CDR1 is LNHDA and CDR2 is SQIVND (reference sequence). The CDR3 region is CASAKGGTDTQYF. The DNA for the CDR3 is TGTGCCAGCGCTAAGGGGGGCACAGATACGCAGTATTTT.

The V gene is TRBV24-1, the J gene TRBJ1-4; the D gene is possibly TRBD1 (5 bases). The CDR3 runs to 14 residues. V dropped 4 bases and J dropped 8 bases, with 13 bases sitting between them. Germline CDR1 and CDR2: KGHDR and SFDVKD. In DNA form, the CDR3 reads TGTGCCACCAGTGACTCGGGACTGAAAGAAAAACTGTTTTTT. Translation: CATSDSGLKEKLFF.

The rearrangement links TRBV3-1 (or the pseudogene TRBV3-2) to TRBJ1-4; 8 bases fit TRBD1. V was pared by 8 bases and J by 6 bases, with 8 bases of the junction left unmatched. The CDR3 consists of 14 residues. The germline V gene has CDR1 LGHDT and CDR2 YNNKEL (reference sequence). The DNA for the CDR3 is TGTGCCAGCGGCTTCAGGGGGCATGATGAAAAACTGTTTTTT. This sequence encodes CASGFRGHDEKLFF.

This rearrangement joins TRBV7-2 to TRBJ1-5; D is unresolved. The CDR3 contains 14 residues. The V end was cut by 2 bases, the J end by 6 bases, with 11 bases between. Germline lookup yields CDR1 SGHTA and CDR2 FQGNSA. CDR3 region: CASSLSPWSQPQHF. CDR3 nucleotides: TGTGCCAGCAGCTTAAGCCCCTGGAGTCAGCCCCAGCATTTT.

This rearrangement joins TRBV2 to TRBJ1-1; D gene unclear. The V gene's germline CDR1 is SNHLY and CDR2 FYNNEI. The CDR3 is 11 amino acids. The ends were cut back, 6 bases at V and 3 bases at J, with 5 bases in the middle. The CDR3, as DNA: TGTGCCAGCAGACCGGACACTGAAGCTTTCTTT. This gives the protein CASRPDTEAFF.

This rearrangement joins TRBV30 to TRBJ1-2; TRBD1 agrees at 7 bases. J gave up 0 bases and V 5 bases, and 6 bases lay outside the gene matches. The CDR3 consists of 14 residues. Germline values: CDR1 GTSNPN, CDR2 SVGIG (reference sequence). CDR3 amino acids: CAWLYRGSNYGYTF. In nucleotides, the CDR3 is TGTGCCTGGCTTTACAGGGGCTCTAACTATGGCTACACCTTC.

The chain couples TRBV12-3 or TRBV12-4 to TRBJ1-2; 7 bases agree with TRBD1. V shed 7 bases, J shed 6 bases, and the junction held 8 bases outside the gene matches. This CDR3 has 13 amino acids. The CDR3 DNA sequence: TGTGCCAGCATTGGTGGGCAGGGGGATGGCTACACCTTC. This codes for CASIGGQGDGYTF.

The V and J genes are TRBV5-1 and TRBJ2-1, with D perhaps matching TRBD1 (5 bases). The CDR3 is made up of 17 amino acids. CDR1 is SGHRS and CDR2 is YFSETQ in the germline V gene. Trimming shortened V by 0 bases and J by 0 bases, and 13 bases separated the two germline ends. DNA for the CDR3: TGCGCCAGCAGCTTGGGTACGACAGCTCTCTCCTACAATGAGCAGTTCTTC. Residues: CASSLGTTALSYNEQFF.

V usage is TRBV5-1 and J usage is TRBJ2-7; 11 bases agree with TRBD1. The CDR3 has 13 residues. After removal of 5 bases from V and 4 bases from J, the junction contained 2 bases not matched to a gene. Germline CDR1 SGHRS, CDR2 YFSETQ. The DNA for the CDR3 is TGCGCCAGCAGTTGGGACAGGGGGTACGAGCAGTACGTC. As protein: CASSWDRGYEQYV.